The rows below give T cell receptor beta chains drawn from one sample of a study of T cells in Graves' hyperthyroidism and ophthalmopathy. TCRdb fed the multiplex PCR reads into MiXCR, producing one record per CDR3 protein. The sample has fewer than 600,000 distinct CDR3 sequences; roughly 15% are singletons. Sequences were obtained from blood. Receptor source: a woman between 40 and 50 years old with Graves' hyperthyroidism. CDR3s leave out the opening cysteine and the closing phenylalanine or tryptophan.

j_call | v_call | cdr3_aa
TRBJ2-1 | TRBV2 | ASSGDMRGNEQF
TRBJ2-1 | TRBV5-4 | ASSTGTSGSKEQF
TRBJ2-3 | TRBV6-1 | ASTPTGEDTQY
TRBJ2-1 | TRBV24-1 | ATSDSTRTGRNEQF
TRBJ2-7 | TRBV4-1 | ASSQAHSEALWNEQY
TRBJ2-7 | TRBV20-1 | SARDDYEQY
TRBJ1-5 | TRBV11-2 | ASSSEGRQPQH
TRBJ1-2 | TRBV5-4 | ASSRGQIYGYT
TRBJ1-1 | TRBV20-1 | SASLTDRGYTEAF
TRBJ2-1 | TRBV5-8 | ASSLVSYPAEQF
TRBJ1-5 | TRBV11-2 | ASSPQGGWSQPQH
TRBJ2-7 | TRBV27 | ASSLPGSSYEQY
TRBJ1-5 | TRBV4-2 | ASSQEYGQGYQPQH
TRBJ2-4 | TRBV11-2 | ASSYNRVSKNIQY
TRBJ2-2 | TRBV24-1 | ATSDSGNAGELF
TRBJ2-1 | TRBV27 | ASSLLVDISYNEQF
TRBJ2-3 | TRBV20-1 | SAERMLARVSTDTQY
TRBJ2-3 | TRBV28 | ASSLWGTSTDTQY
TRBJ2-3 | TRBV29-1 | SVEETGVGDTQY
TRBJ2-1 | TRBV27 | ASSLLGSGRVNEQF
TRBJ2-1 | TRBV20-1 | SAFGLAGDDEQF
TRBJ2-3 | TRBV5-1 | ASSLDEGPTDTQY
TRBJ1-2 | TRBV2 | ASSDLDGTYGYT
TRBJ2-1 | TRBV11-2 | ASSLGGGTRLGSYNEQF
TRBJ2-1 | TRBV20-1 | SAKAWEGTYNEQF
TRBJ1-4 | TRBV4-1 | ASSPRYMLGSTNEKLF
TRBJ1-1 | TRBV30 | AWSATGRTEAF
TRBJ2-7 | TRBV5-6 | ASSFRDLYYEQY
TRBJ2-4 | TRBV12-3/TRBV12-4 | ASSSLGDRSSRGAKNIQY
TRBJ1-5 | TRBV29-1 | SVEEGGRPYQPQH
TRBJ2-7 | TRBV20-1 | SAPGQADYEQY
TRBJ2-2 | TRBV30 | AWRELGSSNTGELF
TRBJ2-3 | TRBV30 | AWSVLAGGAWDTQY
TRBJ2-7 | TRBV27 | ASSPTTIGKDEQY
TRBJ1-1 | TRBV7-9 | ASSRRGQDTEAF
TRBJ1-1 | TRBV19 | ASSRRGTVMNTEAF
TRBJ2-7 | TRBV20-1 | SARRTALYEQY
TRBJ2-7 | TRBV2 | ASSEGQVYEQY
TRBJ2-3 | TRBV2 | ASSPRRLLSEGDTQY
TRBJ1-6 | TRBV7-2 | ASILTGGLNSPLH
TRBJ2-2 | TRBV2 | ASSRQGAPGNTGELF
TRBJ1-1 | TRBV19 | AIQRAGYTEAF
TRBJ1-1 | TRBV14 | ASSQERGYEAF
TRBJ2-3 | TRBV28 | AGRKMTGNTDTQY
NA | TRBV9 | ASSSLGLAGVQGNEQY
TRBJ2-2 | TRBV5-1 | ASRLGGLAVNTGELF
TRBJ1-2 | TRBV11-2 | ASSFQVSYGYT
TRBJ2-7 | TRBV6-2/TRBV6-3 | ASSYPSREQY
TRBJ2-2 | TRBV29-1 | SVGARNTGELF
TRBJ2-2 | TRBV20-1 | SARGRRAGTGELF
TRBJ2-2 | TRBV12-3/TRBV12-4 | ASSFSTNTGELF
TRBJ2-1 | TRBV5-1 | ASSLGGTFLYNEQF
TRBJ2-3 | TRBV20-1 | SARGGSLGADTQY
TRBJ2-2 | TRBV20-1 | SARSPWTSGNTGELF
TRBJ2-7 | TRBV19 | ASRTSGEGVSYEQY
TRBJ2-7 | TRBV28 | ASSFLAGGSYEQY
TRBJ2-7 | TRBV10-2 | ASSESLGETYEQY